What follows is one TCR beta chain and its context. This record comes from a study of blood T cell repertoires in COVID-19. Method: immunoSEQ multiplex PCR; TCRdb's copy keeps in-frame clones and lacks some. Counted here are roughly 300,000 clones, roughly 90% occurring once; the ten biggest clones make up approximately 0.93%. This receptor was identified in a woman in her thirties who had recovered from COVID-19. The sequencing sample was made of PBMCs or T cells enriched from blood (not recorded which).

CDR3 residues: CASRQTNERQFF. The CDR3 region has the DNA TGTGCCAGCAGACAGACGAATGAGAGGCAGTTCTTC. The J gene is TRBJ2-1, the V gene TRBV6-5; no definite D call. The CDR3 runs 12 residues. Trimming took off 6 bases at V and 12 bases at J, with 15 bases between the two ends. The germline V gene encodes CDR1 MNHEY and CDR2 SVGAGI.